The T cell receptor beta chain under discussion was sequenced for a study of control samples from healthy donors and cancer patients. The method was immunoSEQ multiplex PCR; TCRdb's version includes in-frame clones alone and lacks a portion of them. The repertoire holds about 170,000 clones, about nine tenths seen once, with less than 1.6% in the top ten. The length of the CDR3 is 13 residues. V gave up 2 bases and J gave up 3 bases, with 7 bases separating them. Sequencing was done on a sample of blood. The source is a woman under 40 in good health. This rearrangement joins TRBV12-3 or TRBV12-4 to TRBJ1-2; TRBD1 is a possible D gene (6 bases). This CDR3 reads CASSLSGDYGYTF. In DNA form, the CDR3 reads TGTGCCAGCAGTTTATCAGGGGACTATGGCTACACCTTC.